What follows are 23 T cell receptor beta chains derived from one specimen sequenced in a study of cytomegalovirus exposure and HLA in healthy donors. Use of 60 Vbeta and 13 Jbeta primers characterized the PCR. The data were produced by immunoSEQ multiplex PCR, yet TCRdb's version contains in-frame clones alone and is incomplete. This sample yields 100,000 to 150,000 clones, of which 65% to 80% are seen a single time; 13% belongs to the top ten. The sequenced sample was PBMCs. The source of these receptors is a woman between 35 and 50 years old in good health and CMV-seropositive.

The chain joins TRBV2 to TRBJ2-3; D perhaps matches TRBD2 (6 bases). Germline assignment: CDR1 SNHLY and CDR2 FYNNEI. The CDR3 is 13 residues long. V lost 7 bases and J lost 0, with 8 bases in between. CDR3 amino acids: CASKRESTDTQYF. CDR3 nucleotides: TGTGCCAGCAAACGGGAGAGCACAGATACGCAGTATTTT. Supplemented by reference TRBV2 and TRBJ2-3, the full variable domain reads EPEVTQTPSHQVTQMGQEVILRCVPISNHLYFYWYRQILGQKVEFLVSFYNNEISEKSEIFDDQFSVERPDGSNFTLKIRSTKLEDSAMYFCASKRESTDTQYFGPGTRLTVL.

This clone has just a few counts. A junction end diverges from the germline sequence, so it may reflect a read error. V gene TRBV19 combines with J gene TRBJ1-1, with 10 bases identical to TRBD1. Germline V CDR1 and CDR2: LNHDA, SQIVND (reference sequence). The CDR3 is made up of 17 amino acids. CDR3 nucleotides: TGTGCCAGTAGTGGGCAACGACAGGGGGCAATGAACGCTGAAGCTTTCTTT. Amino acids: CASSGQRQGAMNAEAFF. Filled out from reference TRBV19 and TRBJ1-1, the complete variable domain reads DGGITQSPKYLFRKEGQNVTLSCEQNLNHDAMYWYRQDPGQGLRLIYYSQIVNDFQKGDIAEGYSVSREKKESFPLTVTSAQKNPTAFYLCASSGQRQGAMNAEAFFGQGTRLTVV.

This clone has just a few counts. The rearrangement joins TRBV18 to TRBJ2-7; 10 nucleotides agree with TRBD2. The CDR3 runs to 17 residues. The J segment lost 1 base and the V segment lost 0 bases, leaving 6 bases of the junction unmatched. Germline V gene lookup returns CDR1 KGHSH and CDR2 LQKENI. Written as DNA, the CDR3 is TGTGCCAGCTCACCACCGGGACTAGCGCCGGGATCCTACGAGCAGTACTTC. It translates to CASSPPGLAPGSYEQYF.

The chain combines TRBV7-9 with TRBJ2-2; D gene uncertain. Per germline, CDR1 SEHNR and CDR2 FQNEAQ (reference sequence). The germline V and J ends were trimmed by 1 base and 0 bases, with 9 bases remaining between them. This CDR3 contains 16 residues. The CDR3, as DNA: TGTGCCAGCAGCTTAGGACTTCCCGCGAACACCGGGGAGCTGTTTTTT. The encoded protein is CASSLGLPANTGELFF. The full variable domain, with the rest looked up from reference TRBV7-9 and TRBJ2-2, is DTGVSQNPRHKITKRGQNVTFRCDPISEHNRLYWYRQTLGQGPEFLTYFQNEAQLEKSRLLSDRFSAERPKGSFSTLEIQRTEQGDSAMYLCASSLGLPANTGELFFGEGSRLTVL.

In regard to this clone: The junction differs from germline at one of its ends, possibly a read error. The V and J genes are TRBV5-4 and TRBJ2-3, with a possible D match to TRBD1 (5 bases). CDR1 SGHNT and CDR2 YYREEE come from the germline V gene (reference sequence). CDR3 length equals 14 residues. The chain's CDR3 is CASSLSQGTDTQYF. CDR3 nucleotides: TGTGCCAGCAGCTTGTCGCAGGGCACCGATACGCAGTATTTT.

This clone was detected only a few times. The rearrangement joins TRBV6-5 to TRBJ2-7; 9 bases align to TRBD1. V shed 6 bases, J shed 2 bases, and the junction held 11 bases outside the gene matches. There are 16 residues in the CDR3. Germline CDR1 and CDR2: MNHEY and SVGAGI. CDR3 coding DNA: TGTGCCAGCAGATACGGGGTAGGACAGGGGACCTACGAGCAGTACTTC. It translates to CASRYGVGQGTYEQYF.

The chain recombines TRBV19 with TRBJ1-6; 12 bases are a match to TRBD1. The V gene's germline CDR1 is LNHDA and CDR2 SQIVND (reference sequence). This CDR3 contains 14 residues. J was trimmed by 10 bases and V by 8 bases; bases with no gene match: 6. The CDR3 sequence: CASGTGGLGSPLHF. CDR3 bases: TGTGCCAGTGGGACAGGGGGCTTGGGATCACCCCTCCACTTT.

J is TRBJ2-1 and V is TRBV6-1, with 8 bases aligning to TRBD1. Germline V gene lookup returns CDR1 MNHNS and CDR2 SASEGT. The CDR3 loop spans 17 amino acids. V trimming: 2 bases; J trimming: 3 bases; junction bases outside the gene matches: 9. CDR3 loop: CASSEFGWDRIYNEQFF. CDR3 in DNA: TGTGCCAGCAGTGAATTTGGTTGGGACAGGATCTACAATGAGCAGTTCTTC.

The chain joins TRBV5-1 to TRBJ2-1; 13 bases are shared with TRBD2. CDR1 and CDR2 (germline): SGHRS, YFSETQ. V lost 4 bases and J lost 15; bases outside the gene matches: 10. This CDR3 has 14 residues. CDR3 loop: CASSQLAGGHIRFF. The CDR3 DNA is TGCGCCAGCAGCCAACTAGCGGGAGGGCATATCAGGTTCTTC.

J is TRBJ2-6 and V is TRBV4-1; 9 nucleotides line up with TRBD1. This CDR3 has 16 amino acids. CDR1 is MGHRA and CDR2 is YSYEKL in the germline V gene. Losses at the gene ends were 4 bases for V and 2 bases for J; bases not matched to a gene: 3. CDR3: CASSLGTGTGANVLTF. The CDR3 DNA follows: TGCGCCAGCAGCCTTGGGACAGGGACTGGGGCCAACGTCCTGACTTTC.

V gene TRBV5-1 combines with J gene TRBJ1-1; tentative D call: TRBD1 (6 bases). The length of the CDR3 is 15 residues. Trimming left V 0 bases short and J 7 bases short, with 16 bases between. The germline CDR1 and CDR2 sequences are SGHRS and YFSETQ. In DNA form, the CDR3 reads TGCGCCAGCAGCTTGGGGGGGCTCTACATTGGTGAAGCTTTCTTT. Residues: CASSLGGLYIGEAFF.

CDR3 sequence reads: CSVVLGTGWRGEGAYEQYF. CDR3 bases: TGCAGCGTTGTTTTGGGGACAGGGTGGAGAGGGGAGGGAGCTTACGAGCAGTACTTC. The chain joins TRBV29-1 to TRBJ2-7, with 9 bases identical to TRBD1. The CDR3 extends over 19 amino acids. J was trimmed by 4 bases and V by 4 bases; bases with no gene match: 23. In germline, CDR1 is SQVTM, CDR2 ANQGSEA.

The rearrangement links TRBV6-1 to TRBJ2-7; 10 bases are shared with TRBD2. Germline V gene lookup returns CDR1 MNHNS and CDR2 SASEGT. J gave up 4 bases and V 10 bases, and 10 bases lay outside the gene matches. This CDR3 spans 14 amino acids. The CDR3 sequence: CATSKGSGRYEQYF. CDR3 in DNA: TGTGCCACCTCAAAGGGTAGCGGGAGGTACGAGCAGTACTTC.

The chain is built from TRBV5-1 and TRBJ2-7, with 7 bases lining up with TRBD1. CDR3 length equals 14 residues. Germline CDR1 SGHRS, CDR2 YFSETQ. V lost 4 bases, J lost 2 bases, and 6 bases stayed unmatched. The CDR3 DNA follows: TGCGCCAGCAGCCCAGACAGGGCCCCCTACGAGCAGTACTTC. This translates into CASSPDRAPYEQYF.

The chain carries TRBV28 and TRBJ1-2; TRBD1 is a possible D gene (6 bases). The germline V gene has CDR1 MDHEN and CDR2 SYDVKM. There are 16 residues in the CDR3. Trimming removed 3 bases from V and 8 bases from J, with 22 bases in between. CDR3 sequence (DNA): TGTGCCAGCAGTTTTCTCCTTCCGGGACATGAATGGGGCTACACCTTC. This encodes CASSFLLPGHEWGYTF.

The gene calls are TRBV29-1 and TRBJ2-1; TRBD2 matches at 11 bases. This CDR3 has 13 residues. Trimming removed 5 bases from V and 4 bases from J; junction bases left unmatched: 1. Per the germline V gene, CDR1 is SQVTM and CDR2 is ANQGSEA. CDR3 sequence: CSVTSGSYNEQFF. The CDR3 coding sequence is TGCAGCGTTACTAGCGGGAGTTACAATGAGCAGTTCTTC.

V and J are TRBV6-1 and TRBJ1-2; the D gene is possibly TRBD1 (6 bases). The CDR3 spans 15 residues. V was shortened by 7 bases and J by 0 bases, with 15 bases between the two germline ends. Germline CDR1 and CDR2: MNHNS and SASEGT. The CDR3 DNA reads TGTGCCAGCATAACAGGGAGTTTGTCTAACTATGGCTACACCTTC. Translation gives CASITGSLSNYGYTF.

V usage is TRBV5-5 and J usage is TRBJ2-3; 9 bases are a match to TRBD2. Unmatched junction bases numbered 5, after V lost 3 bases and J lost 3 bases. This CDR3 is built from 15 residues. Looked up from germline, CDR1 is SGHKS and CDR2 is YYEKEE (reference sequence). The CDR3 region is CASSSIAGETDTQYF. In nucleotides, the CDR3 is TGTGCCAGCAGCTCCATAGCGGGAGAAACAGATACGCAGTATTTT.

CDR3 nucleotides: TGCAGCGTTCCACCGGGACAGGGGTTTTACAATGAGCAGTTCTTC. It yields the protein CSVPPGQGFYNEQFF. The V gene is TRBV29-1, the J gene TRBJ2-1; 10 bases align to TRBD1. CDR1 and CDR2 (germline): SQVTM, ANQGSEA. This CDR3 is 15 amino acids long. After removal of 5 bases from V and 4 bases from J, the junction contained 8 bases not matched to a gene.

V is TRBV19 and J is TRBJ1-5, with D possibly TRBD1 on 6 matching bases. This CDR3 comprises 15 residues. V lost 6 bases and J lost 2, with 14 bases in between. The germline V gene has CDR1 LNHDA and CDR2 SQIVND (reference sequence). The DNA of the CDR3 is TGTGCCAGTAGACAACAGGGTGTCGGCAATCAGCCCCAGCATTTT. This translates into CASRQQGVGNQPQHF. Based on the CDR3 plus reference TRBV19 and TRBJ1-5, the full variable domain is DGGITQSPKYLFRKEGQNVTLSCEQNLNHDAMYWYRQDPGQGLRLIYYSQIVNDFQKGDIAEGYSVSREKKESFPLTVTSAQKNPTAFYLCASRQQGVGNQPQHFGDGTRLSIL.

The CDR3 DNA is TGTGCCAGCAGTTCTAGCGGGAGTGTCGATGAGCAGTTCTTC. Its protein is CASSSSGSVDEQFF. This sequence joins TRBV28 and TRBJ2-1, with 10 bases that match TRBD2. J lost 8 bases, V lost 4 bases, and 5 bases had no gene match. The germline V gene encodes CDR1 MDHEN and CDR2 SYDVKM. The CDR3 consists of 14 residues.

V is TRBV19 and J is TRBJ2-3; 14 bases map to TRBD2. CDR1 and CDR2 (germline): LNHDA, SQIVND (reference sequence). The CDR3 has 16 residues. The V segment lost 4 bases and the J segment 5 bases; nucleotides outside the gene matches: 5. CDR3 DNA: TGTGCCAGTAGTACGGGACTAGCGGGAGCCGGAGATACGCAGTATTTT. Translating gives CASSTGLAGAGDTQYF.

The chain carries TRBV7-2 and TRBJ2-7; 9 bases agree with TRBD2. Germline CDR1 and CDR2: SGHTA and FQGNSA. The V and J ends lost 1 base and 3 bases, in that order; junction bases with no gene match: 4. This CDR3 comprises 15 residues. The CDR3 DNA follows: TGTGCCAGCAGCTTAGTGTCTAGCGGGGTCTACGAGCAGTACTTC. As protein: CASSLVSSGVYEQYF.